This T cell receptor (beta chain) was found in a study of T cells in Graves' hyperthyroidism and ophthalmopathy. For this clonotype: As yet, its antigen is unknown.

Germline CDR1 reads MNHNS; CDR2 reads SASEGT. The CDR3 runs to 17 residues. Between the trimmed V and J ends, which lost 2 bases and 4 bases, there was a span of 18 bases. The study, taken as a whole, reports: Among clonotypes expanded in thyroid above 0.001, most were also found in blood. The model predicted ophthalmopathy a median around six months before onset.

The TCR beta CDR3 regions underwent amplification using RNA transcripts as the source. First-round RT-PCR with HTBI primers amplified the TCR CDR3 region. TCRdb used MiXCR to reprocess the multiplex PCR reads, holding one entry per CDR3 protein. The table has approximately 480,000 distinct CDR3 sequences, less than 25% seen once. Fresh peripheral blood, around 9.3 ml of it, supplied the PBMCs. This receptor was obtained from a man younger than 30 with Graves' hyperthyroidism. Material: blood. The chain combines TRBV6-1 with TRBJ1-5; no clear D. For the CDR3, the DNA is TGTGCCAGCAGTGAAATACTGGCAGAACGTCCGAATCAGCCCCAGCATTTT. It encodes CASSEILAERPNQPQHF.